A single sample is the source of the 5 T cell receptor beta chains below, sequenced in a study of cytomegalovirus exposure and HLA in healthy donors. PCR primers comprised 60 Vbeta and 13 Jbeta primers. Only in-frame clones appear in the TCRdb table, and some are missing; sequencing was by immunoSEQ multiplex PCR. The repertoire has roughly 140,000 clones, around 80% of them found once; the top ten carry around 5.4%. Sequenced: PBMCs. These receptors originate from a man under 40 in good health and CMV-seropositive.

The V and J genes are TRBV6-5 and TRBJ1-3, with 7 bases matching TRBD1. This CDR3 spans 16 amino acids. J lost 0 bases, V lost 4 bases, and 6 bases had no gene match. Germline CDR1 MNHEY, CDR2 SVGAGI. CDR3 loop: CASSWDRPISGNTIYF. CDR3 bases: TGTGCCAGCAGTTGGGACAGACCGATCTCTGGAAACACCATATATTTT.

The V and J genes are TRBV5-5 and TRBJ2-7, with TRBD1 matching over 8 bases. Trimming cost V 0 bases and J 4 bases; bases outside gene matches: 6. The CDR3 contains 15 residues. Germline V gives CDR1 SGHKS, CDR2 YYEKEE (reference sequence). Here the CDR3 DNA reads TGTGCCAGCAGCTTGGACGGACAGGGCATATACGAGCAGTACTTC. Encoded protein: CASSLDGQGIYEQYF.

In the case of this clone: One junction end disagrees with the germline gene, perhaps due to a read error. The gene calls are TRBV5-1 and TRBJ2-5; D perhaps matches TRBD1 (6 bases). Germline assignment: CDR1 SGHRS and CDR2 YFSETQ. The CDR3 spans 15 residues. CDR3 sequence: CASNLPQGNQETQYF. In DNA, the CDR3 is TGCGCCAGCAACTTGCCCCAGGGGAACCAAGAGACCCAGTACTTC. The whole variable domain, remainder taken from reference TRBV5-1 and TRBJ2-5, is KAGVTQTPRYLIKTRGQQVTLSCSPISGHRSVSWYQQTPGQGLQFLFEYFSETQRNKGNFPGRFSGRQFSNSRSEMNVSTLELGDSALYLCASNLPQGNQETQYFGPGTRLLVL.

The rearrangement uses TRBV7-8 and TRBJ1-6; D is perhaps TRBD1 (5 bases). In germline, CDR1 is SGHVS, CDR2 FQNEAQ. The CDR3 runs to 15 residues. The germline V and J ends were trimmed by 3 bases and 7 bases, with 13 bases remaining between them. In nucleotides, the CDR3 is TGTGCCAGCAGCTTCGGGGGGACTTGGAATTCACCCCTCCACTTT. As protein: CASSFGGTWNSPLHF.

Notes on this clone: Its ends do not fully match the called genes, so a read error is possible. The chain recombines TRBV7-9 with TRBJ2-7; 11 positions match TRBD2. CDR1 and CDR2 from the germline V gene are SEHNR and FQNEAQ (reference sequence). The CDR3 extends over 15 amino acids. As DNA, the CDR3 is TGTTCCAGCAGCCCCCGAACTAGCGGGAGCCACGAGCAGTACTTC. This encodes CSSSPRTSGSHEQYF.